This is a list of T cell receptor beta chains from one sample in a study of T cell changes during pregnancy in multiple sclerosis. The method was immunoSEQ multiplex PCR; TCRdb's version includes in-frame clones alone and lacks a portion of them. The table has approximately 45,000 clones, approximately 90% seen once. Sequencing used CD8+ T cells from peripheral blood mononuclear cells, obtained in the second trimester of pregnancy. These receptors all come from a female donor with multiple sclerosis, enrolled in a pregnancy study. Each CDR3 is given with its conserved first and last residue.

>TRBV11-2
CASSLDRKAGYEQYF
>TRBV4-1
CASSSGSGAFF
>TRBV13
CASSSPRTGPNTGELFF
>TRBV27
CASSVAPDRGGTEAFF
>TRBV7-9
CASSRPSRGETEAFF
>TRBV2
CASSPSGGARETQYF
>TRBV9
CASSASTDTQYF
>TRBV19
CASSSDRGTEAFF
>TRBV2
CAISPPRLAGATDTQYF
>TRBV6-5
CASSLRGGSDTQYF
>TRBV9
CASSVGGVAVNEQFF
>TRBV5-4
CASLSGGPEETQYF
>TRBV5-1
CATQGTSGGVGDTQYF
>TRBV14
CASSQTRQFDEQFF
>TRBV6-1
CASSEVAGGPLNEQFF
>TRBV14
CASSQDRGTSGLQETQYF
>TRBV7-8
CASSLRDTPARTF
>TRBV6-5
CASSPLSYNSPLHF
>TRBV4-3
CASSQSASGGANTGELFF
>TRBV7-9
CASSLPYWYGEQFF
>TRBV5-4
CASRPGQGDYGYTF
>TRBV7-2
CASSPVRAYNEQFF
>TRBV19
CASSYGWTEAFF
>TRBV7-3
CASSLIGTGGNNEQFF
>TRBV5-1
CASSLWEGQYIEAFF
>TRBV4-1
CASSADRDEQYF
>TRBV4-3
CASSQDPASGEISGELFF
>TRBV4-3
CASSQDVRGYYGYTF
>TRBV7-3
CASSQSGGGGNEQFF
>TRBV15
CATHQAGHSTDTQYF
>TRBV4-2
CASSHRGVGSPLHF
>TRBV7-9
CASSSPRHSYEQYF
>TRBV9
CASSPTGQSYGYTF
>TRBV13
CASSSGVGGYTF
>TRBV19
CASSTGLNNEQFF
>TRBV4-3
CASSPKEGGGGAGELFF
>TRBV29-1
CSVGLQGIQYF
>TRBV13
CASKGFLAGDNEQFF
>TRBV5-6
CASSLLQGGYEQYF
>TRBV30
CAWSGGSNQPQHF
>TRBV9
CASSAGQLSNEKLFF
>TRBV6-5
CASSYDKGQFYGYTF
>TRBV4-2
CASSQGLQETQYF
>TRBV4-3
CASSQDPGTGAETQYF
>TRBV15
CATQGNTIYF
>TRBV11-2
CASSLTDSLIGAFF
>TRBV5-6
CASATGNTIYF
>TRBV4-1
CASSQWPGLPLNTEAFF
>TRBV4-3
CASSQLAGLQEDTQYF
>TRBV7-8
CASSPVPDNRGFQRTDTQYF
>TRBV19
CASSLRGQRETQYF
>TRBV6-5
CASTASGGYEQYF
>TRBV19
CASSPGLAASYEQYF
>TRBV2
CASSGPTRDREIGYTF
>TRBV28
CASSSAGSPNEKLFF